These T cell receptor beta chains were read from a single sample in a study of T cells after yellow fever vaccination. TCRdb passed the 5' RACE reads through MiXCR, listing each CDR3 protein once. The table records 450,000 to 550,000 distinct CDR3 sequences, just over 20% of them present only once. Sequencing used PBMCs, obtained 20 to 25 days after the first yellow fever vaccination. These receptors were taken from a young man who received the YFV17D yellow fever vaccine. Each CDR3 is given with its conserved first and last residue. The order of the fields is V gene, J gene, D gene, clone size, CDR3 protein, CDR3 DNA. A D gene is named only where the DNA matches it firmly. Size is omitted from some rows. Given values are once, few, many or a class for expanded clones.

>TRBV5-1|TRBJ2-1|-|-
CASSFGPSYNEQFF
TGCGCCAGCAGCTTCGGTCCCTCCTACAATGAGCAGTTCTTC
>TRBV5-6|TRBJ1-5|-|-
CASSLDARDNQPQHF
TGTGCCAGCAGCTTGGATGCCAGGGACAATCAGCCCCAGCATTTT
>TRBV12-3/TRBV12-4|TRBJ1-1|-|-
CASNVPGPRTEAFF
TGTGCCAGCAATGTCCCGGGGCCCAGGACTGAAGCTTTCTTT
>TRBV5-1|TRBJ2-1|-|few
CASSSGTTLNEQFF
TGCGCCAGCAGCTCAGGGACAACATTAAATGAGCAGTTCTTC
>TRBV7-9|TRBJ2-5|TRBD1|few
CASSSLGRGQQETQYF
TGTGCCAGCAGCTCCCTAGGCAGGGGGCAGCAAGAGACCCAGTACTTC
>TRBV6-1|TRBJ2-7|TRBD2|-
CASTYLAGVYEQYF
TGTGCCAGCACCTACCTAGCGGGGGTATACGAGCAGTACTTC
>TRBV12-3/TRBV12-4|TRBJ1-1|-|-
CASSFWDNTEAFF
TGTGCCAGCAGTTTTTGGGATAACACTGAAGCTTTCTTT
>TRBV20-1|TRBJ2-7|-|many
CSASTGSYEQYF
TGCAGTGCTAGCACGGGGTCCTACGAGCAGTACTTC
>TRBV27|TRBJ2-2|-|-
CASSLFAQPIQNTGELFF
TGTGCCAGCAGTTTATTTGCCCAACCAATCCAAAACACCGGGGAGCTGTTTTTT
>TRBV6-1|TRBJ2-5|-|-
CASTAGDQGEWKTQYF
TGTGCCAGCACTGCAGGAGATCAGGGAGAATGGAAGACCCAGTACTTC
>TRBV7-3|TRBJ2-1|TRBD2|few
CASSSIAGVYNEQFF
TGTGCCAGCAGCTCTATAGCGGGGGTTTACAATGAGCAGTTCTTC
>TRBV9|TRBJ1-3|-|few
CASSADRGNTIYF
TGTGCCAGCAGCGCTGACAGGGGAAACACCATATATTTT
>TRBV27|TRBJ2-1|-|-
CASSFSGSPYNEQFF
TGTGCCAGCAGTTTCTCGGGGAGCCCCTACAATGAGCAGTTCTTC
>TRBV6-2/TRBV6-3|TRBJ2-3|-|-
CASTPPGGTVSAYTQYF
TGTGCCAGCACCCCCCCGGGTGGCACGGTATCGGCCTATACGCAGTATTTT
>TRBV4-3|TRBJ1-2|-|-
CASSPDSYGSYTF
TGCGCCAGCAGCCCCGACAGTTACGGGAGCTACACCTTC
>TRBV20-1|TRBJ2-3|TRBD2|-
CSAPTGLAGGRGKDTQYF
TGCAGTGCCCCAACGGGGCTAGCGGGGGGCAGGGGGAAAGATACGCAGTATTTT
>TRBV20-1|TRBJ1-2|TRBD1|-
CSARTGGYGYTF
TGCAGTGCTAGGACAGGGGGGTATGGCTACACCTTC
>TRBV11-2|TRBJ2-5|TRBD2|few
CASSLGGTSGQETQYF
TGTGCCAGCAGCTTAGGGGGGACTAGCGGCCAAGAGACCCAGTACTTC
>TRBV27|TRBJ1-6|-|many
CASSLGGARNSPLHF
TGTGCCAGCAGTTTGGGAGGGGCGAGAAATTCACCCCTCCACTTT
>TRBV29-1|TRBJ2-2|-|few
CSGRSIPTGELFF
TGCAGCGGCCGATCGATACCCACCGGGGAGCTGTTTTTT